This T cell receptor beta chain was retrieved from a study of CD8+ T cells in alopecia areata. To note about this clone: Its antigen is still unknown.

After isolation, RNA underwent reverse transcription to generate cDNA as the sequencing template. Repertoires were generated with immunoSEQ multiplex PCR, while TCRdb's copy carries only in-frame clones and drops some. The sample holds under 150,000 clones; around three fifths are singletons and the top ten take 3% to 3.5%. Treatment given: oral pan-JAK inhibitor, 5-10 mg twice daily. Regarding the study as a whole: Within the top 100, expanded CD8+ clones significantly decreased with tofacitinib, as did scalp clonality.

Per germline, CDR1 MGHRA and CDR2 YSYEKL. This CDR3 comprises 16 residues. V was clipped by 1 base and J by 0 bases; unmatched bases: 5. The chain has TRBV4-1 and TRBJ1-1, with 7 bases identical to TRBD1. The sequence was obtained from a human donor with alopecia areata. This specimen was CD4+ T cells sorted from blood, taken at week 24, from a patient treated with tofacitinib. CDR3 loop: CASSQVRGGVNTEAFF. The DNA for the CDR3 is TGCGCCAGCAGCCAAGTTAGAGGGGGCGTGAACACTGAAGCTTTCTTT.